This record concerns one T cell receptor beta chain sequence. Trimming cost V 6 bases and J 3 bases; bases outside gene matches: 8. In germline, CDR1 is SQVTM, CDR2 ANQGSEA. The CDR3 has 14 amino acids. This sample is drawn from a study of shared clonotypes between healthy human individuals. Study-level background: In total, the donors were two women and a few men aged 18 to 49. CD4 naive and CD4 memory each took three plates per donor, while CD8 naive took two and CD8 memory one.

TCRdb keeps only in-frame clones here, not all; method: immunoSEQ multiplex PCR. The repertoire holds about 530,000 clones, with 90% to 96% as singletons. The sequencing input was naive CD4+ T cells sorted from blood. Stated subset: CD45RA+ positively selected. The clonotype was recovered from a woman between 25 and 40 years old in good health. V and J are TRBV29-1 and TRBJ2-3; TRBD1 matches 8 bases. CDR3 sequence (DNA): TGCAGCGTCGACAGGGGCATAGGGACAGATACGCAGTATTTT. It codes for CSVDRGIGTDTQYF.